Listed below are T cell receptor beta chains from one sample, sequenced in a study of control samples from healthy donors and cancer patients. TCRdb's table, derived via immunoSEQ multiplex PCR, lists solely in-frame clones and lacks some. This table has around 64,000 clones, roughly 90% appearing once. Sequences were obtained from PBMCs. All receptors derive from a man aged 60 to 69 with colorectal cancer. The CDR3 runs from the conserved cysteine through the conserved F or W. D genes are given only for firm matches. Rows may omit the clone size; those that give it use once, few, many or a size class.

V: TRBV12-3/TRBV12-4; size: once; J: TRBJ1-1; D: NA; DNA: TGTGCCAGCAGTTTATATGGGAACACTGAAGCTTTCTTT; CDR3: CASSLYGNTEAFF
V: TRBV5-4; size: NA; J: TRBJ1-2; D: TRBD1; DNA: TGTGCCAGCAGCTGGGGGACAGGAGCTAACTATGGCTACACCTTC; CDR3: CASSWGTGANYGYTF
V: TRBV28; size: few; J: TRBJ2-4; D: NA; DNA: TGTGCCAGCACTAGGCCACGGCTAGCCAAAAACATTCAGTACTTC; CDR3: CASTRPRLAKNIQYF
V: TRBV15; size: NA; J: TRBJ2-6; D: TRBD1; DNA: TGTGCCACCAGCAGAGATATTCAGGGGGCGATGGCTGGGGCCAACGTCCTGACTTTC; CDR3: CATSRDIQGAMAGANVLTF
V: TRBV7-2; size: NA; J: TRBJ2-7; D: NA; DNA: TGTGCCAGCAGCGAAGAACCCTACGAGCAGTACTTC; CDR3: CASSEEPYEQYF
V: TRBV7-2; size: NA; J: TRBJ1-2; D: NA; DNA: TGTGCCAGCAGCCAGAGACTCTTGGGAGATGGCTACACCTTC; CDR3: CASSQRLLGDGYTF
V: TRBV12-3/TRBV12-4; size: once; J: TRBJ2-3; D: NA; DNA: TGTGCCAGCAGCTTACCGCCCGGGGATACGCAGTATTTT; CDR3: CASSLPPGDTQYF
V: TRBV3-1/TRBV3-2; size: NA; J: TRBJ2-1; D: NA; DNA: TGTGCCAGCAGCCAAGTGGGGAGTTCAAATGAGCAGTTCTTC; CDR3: CASSQVGSSNEQFF
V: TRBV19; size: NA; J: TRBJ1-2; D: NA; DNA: TGTGCCAGTTGTTATGTGGGGCGCGACTATGGCTACACCTTC; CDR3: CASCYVGRDYGYTF
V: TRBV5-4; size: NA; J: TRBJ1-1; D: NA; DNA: TGTGCCAGCAGCTTGGTCGGATCTCCGGGAAAATCGGCTTTCTTT; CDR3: CASSLVGSPGKSAFF
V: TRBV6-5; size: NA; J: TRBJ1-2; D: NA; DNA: TGTGCCAGCTCCAGGGTTGGCTATGGCTACACCTTC; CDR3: CASSRVGYGYTF
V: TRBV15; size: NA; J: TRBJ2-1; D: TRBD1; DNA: TGTGCCACCAGCAGAGAAGGGACAGGGCGCTACAATGAGCAGTTCTTC; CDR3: CATSREGTGRYNEQFF
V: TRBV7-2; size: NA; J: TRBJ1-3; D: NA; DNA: TGTGCCAGCAGCCCAAGGAGCTCTGGAAACACCATATATTTT; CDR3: CASSPRSSGNTIYF
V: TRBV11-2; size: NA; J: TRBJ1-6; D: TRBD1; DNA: TGTGCCAGCAGCTTAGTTCCAGCGGGACAGGGGGCTAATTCACCCCTCCACTTT; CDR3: CASSLVPAGQGANSPLHF
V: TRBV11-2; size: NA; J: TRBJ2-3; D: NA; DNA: TGTGCCAGCAGCTTAGGGGTACGCACAGATACGCAGTATTTT; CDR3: CASSLGVRTDTQYF
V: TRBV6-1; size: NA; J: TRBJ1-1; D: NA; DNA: TGTGCCAGCACTGAAACAGAGAACACTGAAGCTTTCTTT; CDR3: CASTETENTEAFF
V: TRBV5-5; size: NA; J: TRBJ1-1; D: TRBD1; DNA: TGTGCCAGCAGGACTGACAGGGGAACTGAAGCTTTCTTT; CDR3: CASRTDRGTEAFF